This T cell receptor beta chain appears in the sequencing data of a study of CXCR3-negative and CXCR3-positive naive CD8 T cells. The CDR3 runs to 15 residues. CDR1 is LNHDA, CDR2 SQIVND, per germline (reference sequence). cDNA libraries for TRB were generated by 5' RACE incorporating UMI labels. Reanalyzing the 5' RACE reads, TCRdb keeps one entry per CDR3 protein, without DNA. The data show approximately 90,000 distinct CDR3 sequences, and the top ten clones hold around 0.51%. Details on this clonotype: Its antigen is unknown.

Study-wide points: The majority of assays used fresh PBMCs, and CXCR3 expression partially decreased after cryopreservation. A higher hydrophobicity marked the TRB CDR3s of CXCR3-positive naive cells versus CXCR3-negative naive cells.

This chain links TRBV19 with TRBJ2-1; TCRdb picks TRBD1, but there is no DNA to check that call. The source is a human donor in good health. Some clones in this sample may be carry-over from other donors' samples. Sequenced material: naive CXCR3+ CD8+ T cells from blood. Subset denoted: CD45RO-CCR7+CD27+CD95- naive CD8+ T cells expressing CXCR3 (TNR3+). CDR3 sequence: CASSIEETDYNEQFF. Looking up the rest from reference TRBV19 and TRBJ2-1 gives the full variable domain: DGGITQSPKYLFRKEGQNVTLSCEQNLNHDAMYWYRQDPGQGLRLIYYSQIVNDFQKGDIAEGYSVSREKKESFPLTVTSAQKNPTAFYLCASSIEETDYNEQFFGPGTRLTVL.